This TCR beta chain was documented in a study of persistence of HIV-infected CD4 T cells. Study conclusions and caveats: Rare CMV-responding cells carrying HIV-1 proviruses were not analyzed separately for TCR.

The libraries were made with immunoSEQ version 4 in survey mode. Each sample used up to 1 ug genomic DNA diluted to roughly 10 ng/uL. The table came from immunoSEQ multiplex PCR; TCRdb's copy has only in-frame clones and leaves some out. Of about 37,000 clones listed, less than 90% were seen once; the top ten hold roughly 1.7%. The V gene lost 4 bases and the J gene lost 8 bases, with 21 bases spanning the gap. CDR3 length: 16 amino acids. Per the germline V gene, CDR1 is SGHKS and CDR2 is YYEKEE (reference sequence). Cells were stimulated with CMV-infected fibroblast lysates at 10 ug/mL. CD40L-negative CD69-negative CD45RO-high memory CD4+ T cells were sorted as populations depleted of antigen-responding cells. Comments on this clone: Antigen: not known.

This clonotype was obtained from an adult man with HIV who was CMV-seropositive. Material: CD4+ T cells sorted from PBMCs after roughly 18-hour stimulation, obtained from a patient who received antiretroviral therapy. This sequence joins TRBV5-5 and TRBJ1-4, with D possibly TRBD1 on 5 matching bases. Here the CDR3 reads CASSMGPHVILEKLFF. CDR3 sequence (DNA): TGTGCCAGCAGCATGGGACCACACGTTATACTAGAAAAACTGTTTTTT.